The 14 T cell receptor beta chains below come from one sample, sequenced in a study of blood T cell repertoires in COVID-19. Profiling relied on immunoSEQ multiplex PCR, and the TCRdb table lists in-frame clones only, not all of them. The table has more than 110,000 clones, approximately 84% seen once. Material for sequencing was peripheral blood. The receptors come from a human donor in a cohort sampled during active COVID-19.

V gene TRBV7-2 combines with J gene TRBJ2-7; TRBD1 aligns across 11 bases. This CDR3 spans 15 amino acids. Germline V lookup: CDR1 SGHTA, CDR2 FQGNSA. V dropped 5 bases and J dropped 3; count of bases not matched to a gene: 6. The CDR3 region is CASSPRTGGGYEQYF. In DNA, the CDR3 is TGTGCCAGCAGCCCAAGGACAGGGGGCGGCTACGAGCAGTACTTC.

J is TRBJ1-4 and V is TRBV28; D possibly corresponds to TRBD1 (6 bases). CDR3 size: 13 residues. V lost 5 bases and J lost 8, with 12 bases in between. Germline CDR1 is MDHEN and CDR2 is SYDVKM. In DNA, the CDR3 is TGTGCCAGCAGTCCCCCCAGGGGCGAAAAACTGTTTTTT. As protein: CASSPPRGEKLFF.

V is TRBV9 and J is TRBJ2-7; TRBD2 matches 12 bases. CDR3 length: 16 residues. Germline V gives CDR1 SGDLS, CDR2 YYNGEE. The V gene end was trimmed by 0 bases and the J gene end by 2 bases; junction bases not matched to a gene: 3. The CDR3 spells CASSVAPSGGAYEQYF. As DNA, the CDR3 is TGTGCCAGCAGCGTAGCCCCTAGCGGGGGGGCCTACGAGCAGTACTTC.

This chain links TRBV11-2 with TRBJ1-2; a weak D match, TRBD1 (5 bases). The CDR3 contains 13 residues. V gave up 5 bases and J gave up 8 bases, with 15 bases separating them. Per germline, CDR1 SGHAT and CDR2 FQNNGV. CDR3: CASSPGRDLGYTF. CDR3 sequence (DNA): TGTGCCAGCAGCCCGGGGAGGGACCTGGGCTACACCTTC.

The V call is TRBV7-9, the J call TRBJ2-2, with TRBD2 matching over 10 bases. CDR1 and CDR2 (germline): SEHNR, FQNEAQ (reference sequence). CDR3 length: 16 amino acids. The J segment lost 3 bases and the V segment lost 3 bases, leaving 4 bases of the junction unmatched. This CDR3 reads CASSFTSGVYTGELFF. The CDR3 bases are TGTGCCAGCAGCTTTACTAGCGGGGTGTACACCGGGGAGCTGTTTTTT.

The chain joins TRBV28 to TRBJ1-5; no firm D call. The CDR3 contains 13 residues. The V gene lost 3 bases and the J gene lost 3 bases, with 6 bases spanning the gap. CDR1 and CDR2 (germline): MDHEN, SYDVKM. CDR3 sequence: CASSFSINQPQHF. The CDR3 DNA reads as TGTGCCAGCAGTTTCTCTATCAATCAGCCCCAGCATTTT.

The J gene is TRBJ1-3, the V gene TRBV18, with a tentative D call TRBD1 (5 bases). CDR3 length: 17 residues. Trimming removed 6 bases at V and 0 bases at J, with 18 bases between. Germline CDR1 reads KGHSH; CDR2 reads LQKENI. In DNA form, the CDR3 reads TGTGCCAGCTCGCCCGCATCAGACAGTTACTCTGGAAACACCATATATTTT. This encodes CASSPASDSYSGNTIYF.

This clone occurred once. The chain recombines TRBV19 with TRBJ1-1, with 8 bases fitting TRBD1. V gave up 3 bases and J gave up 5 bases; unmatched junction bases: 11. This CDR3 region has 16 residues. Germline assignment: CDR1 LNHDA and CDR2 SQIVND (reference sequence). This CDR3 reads CASSIRFPGGRTEAFF. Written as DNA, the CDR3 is TGTGCCAGTAGTATCCGATTTCCAGGGGGCAGAACTGAAGCTTTCTTT.

The CDR3 sequence: CASSPPGTGETGELFF. CDR3 nucleotide sequence: TGTGCCAGCAGCCCCCCGGGGACAGGGGAAACCGGGGAGCTGTTTTTT. V usage is TRBV9 and J usage is TRBJ2-2; 10 nucleotides agree with TRBD1. The CDR3 totals 16 residues. J gave up 5 bases and V 4 bases, and 8 bases lay outside the gene matches. The germline CDR1 and CDR2 sequences are SGDLS and YYNGEE.

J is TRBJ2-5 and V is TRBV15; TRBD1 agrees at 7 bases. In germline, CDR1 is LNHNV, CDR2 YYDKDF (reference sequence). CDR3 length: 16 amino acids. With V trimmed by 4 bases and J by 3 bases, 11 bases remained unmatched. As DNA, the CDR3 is TGTGCCACCAGCAAACAAGGGGGCGTCGGAAAAGAGACCCAGTACTTC. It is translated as CATSKQGGVGKETQYF.

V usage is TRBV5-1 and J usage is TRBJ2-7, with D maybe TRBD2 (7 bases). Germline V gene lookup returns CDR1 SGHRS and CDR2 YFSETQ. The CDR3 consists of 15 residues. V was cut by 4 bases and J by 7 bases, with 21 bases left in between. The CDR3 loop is CASSPTGTPGREQYF. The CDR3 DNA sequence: TGCGCCAGCAGCCCAACCGGGACACCCGGGAGGGAGCAGTACTTC.

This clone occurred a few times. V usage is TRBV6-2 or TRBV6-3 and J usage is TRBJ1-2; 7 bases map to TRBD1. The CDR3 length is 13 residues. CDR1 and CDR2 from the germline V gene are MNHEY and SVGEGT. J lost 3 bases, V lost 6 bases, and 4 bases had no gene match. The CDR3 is CASSLDRDYGYTF. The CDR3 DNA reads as TGTGCCAGCAGCCTAGACAGGGACTATGGCTACACCTTC.

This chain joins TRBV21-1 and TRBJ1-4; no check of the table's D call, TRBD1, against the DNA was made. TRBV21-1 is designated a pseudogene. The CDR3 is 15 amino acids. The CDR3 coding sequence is TGTGCCAGCAGCAAAGCTGACAGGGGAGACGAAAAACTGTTTTTT. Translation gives CASSKADRGDEKLFF.

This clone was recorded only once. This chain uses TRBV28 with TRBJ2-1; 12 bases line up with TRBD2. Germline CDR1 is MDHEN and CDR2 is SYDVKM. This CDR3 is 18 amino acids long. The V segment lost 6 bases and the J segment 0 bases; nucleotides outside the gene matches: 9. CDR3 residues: CASRPGLAGLSSYNEQFF. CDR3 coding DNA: TGTGCCAGCAGGCCGGGACTAGCGGGTTTGAGCTCCTACAATGAGCAGTTCTTC.